In its sample, the clone carrying this T cell receptor (beta chain) was seen many times. Its specificity is not known. A 5'RACE template-switching step, the method used to make TCR cDNA, added a universal primer site and UMIs. TCRdb re-analysed the 5' RACE reads in MiXCR, keeping a single row per CDR3 protein. The repertoire consists of around 350,000 distinct CDR3 sequences, with about 6% occurring once and the leading ten covering approximately 16%. The sample is drawn from a study of T cells after yellow fever vaccination. Findings and limits, study-wide: Subsequent to the booster, the majority of primary-vaccination clones reappeared (around 95% CD4, roughly 90% CD8).

Looked up from germline, CDR1 is DFQATT and CDR2 is SNEGSKA (reference sequence). Trimming took 6 bases from V and 4 from J; bases not matched to a gene: 6. CDR3 length: 13 amino acids. Sequencing was performed on PBMCs, taken 5 days after the yellow fever booster vaccination. The clonotype was recovered from a man aged 25-40 years who received the YFV17D yellow fever vaccine. The chain recombines TRBV20-1 with TRBJ1-5; 7 nucleotides line up with TRBD1. In DNA, the CDR3 is TGCAGTGCCAAGACAGGGAGTAATCAGCCCCAGCATTTT. Translated: CSAKTGSNQPQHF.